This T cell receptor beta chain stems from a study of chemoradiotherapy in HPV16-positive cancers. Study outcomes and limitations: During treatment, candidate HPV-specific clones and E7-related motifs expanded in tumor. Better recurrence-free survival went with HPV-responsive T-cell expansion in HPV16-positive patients. The functional HPV-specific definition rests on just two HPV16-positive patients.

Produced via immunoSEQ multiplex PCR; TCRdb's table is partial and in-frame only. Of about 21,000 clones listed, roughly 86% are singletons. Note on this clone: As yet, its antigen is unknown.

Over chemoradiotherapy, repertoires were sampled more than once. The sequence derives from a human donor with HPV-associated anogenital cancer. The source was blood, collected from a patient who underwent chemoradiotherapy.

DNA of the CDR3: TGTGCCAGCAGTGACGACGGCCGTAATGAAAAACTGTTTTTT. It yields the protein CASSDDGRNEKLFF. The chain is built from TRBV6-1 and TRBJ1-4; no clear D gene. Germline V gives CDR1 MNHNS, CDR2 SASEGT. V shed 3 bases and J shed 4 bases, with 9 bases lying between them. CDR3 size: 14 residues.